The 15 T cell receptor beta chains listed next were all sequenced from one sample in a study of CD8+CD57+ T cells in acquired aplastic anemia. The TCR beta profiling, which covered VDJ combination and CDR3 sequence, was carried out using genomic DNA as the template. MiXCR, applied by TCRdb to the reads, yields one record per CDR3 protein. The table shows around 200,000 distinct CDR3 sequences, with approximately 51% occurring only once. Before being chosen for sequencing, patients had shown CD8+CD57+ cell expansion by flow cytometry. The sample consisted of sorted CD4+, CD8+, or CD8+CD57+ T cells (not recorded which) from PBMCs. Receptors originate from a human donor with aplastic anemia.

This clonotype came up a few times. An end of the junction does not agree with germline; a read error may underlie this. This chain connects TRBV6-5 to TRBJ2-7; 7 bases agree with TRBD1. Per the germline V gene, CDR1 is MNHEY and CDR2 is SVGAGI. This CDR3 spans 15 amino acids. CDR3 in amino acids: CAISESRGGGWEQYF. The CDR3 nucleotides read TGTGCCATCAGTGAGTCGAGAGGGGGCGGATGGGAGCAGTACTTC.

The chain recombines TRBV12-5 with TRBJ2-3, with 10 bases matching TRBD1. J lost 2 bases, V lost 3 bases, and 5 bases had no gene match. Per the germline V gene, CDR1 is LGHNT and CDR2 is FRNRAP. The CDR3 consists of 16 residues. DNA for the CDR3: TGTGCTAGTGGTTTCGGGACAGGGGTGGTCACAGATACGCAGTATTTT. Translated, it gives CASGFGTGVVTDTQYF.

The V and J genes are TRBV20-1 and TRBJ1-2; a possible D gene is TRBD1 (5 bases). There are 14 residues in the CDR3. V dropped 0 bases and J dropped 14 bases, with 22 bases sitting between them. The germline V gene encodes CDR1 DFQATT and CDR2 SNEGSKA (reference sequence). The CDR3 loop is CSARDTNSQARGTF. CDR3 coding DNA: TGCAGTGCTAGAGATACTAATTCACAGGCGCGGGGGACCTTC.

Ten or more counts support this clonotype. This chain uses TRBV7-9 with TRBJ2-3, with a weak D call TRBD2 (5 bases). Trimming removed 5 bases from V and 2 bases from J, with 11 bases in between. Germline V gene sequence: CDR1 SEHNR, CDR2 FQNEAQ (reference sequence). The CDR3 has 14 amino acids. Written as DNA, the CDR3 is TGTGCCAGCAGCCTGAGCGGAAACACAGATACGCAGTATTTT. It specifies CASSLSGNTDTQYF. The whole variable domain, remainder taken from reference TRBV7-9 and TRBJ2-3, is DTGVSQNPRHKITKRGQNVTFRCDPISEHNRLYWYRQTLGQGPEFLTYFQNEAQLEKSRLLSDRFSAERPKGSFSTLEIQRTEQGDSAMYLCASSLSGNTDTQYFGPGTRLTVL.

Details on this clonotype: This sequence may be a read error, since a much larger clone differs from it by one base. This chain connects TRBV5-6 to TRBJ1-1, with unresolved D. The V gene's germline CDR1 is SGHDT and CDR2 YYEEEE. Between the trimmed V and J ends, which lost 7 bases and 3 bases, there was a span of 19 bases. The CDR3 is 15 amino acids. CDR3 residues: CASGSSLSRDTEAFF. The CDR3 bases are TGTGCCAGCGGCTCCTCACTTTCTAGGGACACTGAAGCTTTCTTT.

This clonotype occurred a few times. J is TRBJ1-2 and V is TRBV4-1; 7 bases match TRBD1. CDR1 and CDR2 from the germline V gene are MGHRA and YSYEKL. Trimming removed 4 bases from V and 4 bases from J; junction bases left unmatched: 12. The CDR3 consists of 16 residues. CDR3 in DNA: TGCGCCAGCAGCCTATATACCCAGGGGGTCCTCTATGGCTACACCTTC. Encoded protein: CASSLYTQGVLYGYTF.

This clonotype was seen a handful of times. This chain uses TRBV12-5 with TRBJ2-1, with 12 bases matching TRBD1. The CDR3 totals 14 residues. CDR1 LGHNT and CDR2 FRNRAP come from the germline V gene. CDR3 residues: CASSWDRGLHEQFF. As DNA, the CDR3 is TGTGCCAGCAGTTGGGACAGGGGGCTTCATGAGCAGTTCTTC.

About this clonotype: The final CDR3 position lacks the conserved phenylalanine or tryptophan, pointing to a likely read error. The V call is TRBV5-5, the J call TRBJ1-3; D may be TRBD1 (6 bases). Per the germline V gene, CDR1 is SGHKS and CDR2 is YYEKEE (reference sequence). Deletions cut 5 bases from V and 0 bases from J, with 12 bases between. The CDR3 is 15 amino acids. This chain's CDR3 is CASSTPTGSGNTIYA. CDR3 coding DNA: TGTGCCAGCAGTACCCCGACAGGCTCTGGAAACACCATATATGCT.

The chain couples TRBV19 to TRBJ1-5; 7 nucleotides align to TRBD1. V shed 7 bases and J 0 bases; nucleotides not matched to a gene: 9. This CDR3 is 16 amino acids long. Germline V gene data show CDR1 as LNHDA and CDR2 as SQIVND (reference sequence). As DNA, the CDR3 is TGTGCCAGTACAGAAGGGACAGCTTATAGCAATCAGCCCCAGCATTTT. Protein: CASTEGTAYSNQPQHF. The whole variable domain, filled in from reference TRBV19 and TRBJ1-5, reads DGGITQSPKYLFRKEGQNVTLSCEQNLNHDAMYWYRQDPGQGLRLIYYSQIVNDFQKGDIAEGYSVSREKKESFPLTVTSAQKNPTAFYLCASTEGTAYSNQPQHFGDGTRLSIL.

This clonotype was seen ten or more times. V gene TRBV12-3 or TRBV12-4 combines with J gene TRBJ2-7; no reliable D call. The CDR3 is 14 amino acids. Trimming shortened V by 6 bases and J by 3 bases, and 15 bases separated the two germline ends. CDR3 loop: CASSLSVLSYEQYF. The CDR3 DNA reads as TGTGCCAGCAGCTTGAGTGTCCTAAGCTACGAGCAGTACTTC.

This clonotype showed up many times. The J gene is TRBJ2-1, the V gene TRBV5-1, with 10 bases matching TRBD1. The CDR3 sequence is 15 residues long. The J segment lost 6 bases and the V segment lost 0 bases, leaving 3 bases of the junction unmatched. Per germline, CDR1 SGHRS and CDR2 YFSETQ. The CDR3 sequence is CASSLVGQGSNEQFF. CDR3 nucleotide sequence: TGCGCCAGCAGCTTGGTGGGACAGGGGAGCAATGAGCAGTTCTTC.

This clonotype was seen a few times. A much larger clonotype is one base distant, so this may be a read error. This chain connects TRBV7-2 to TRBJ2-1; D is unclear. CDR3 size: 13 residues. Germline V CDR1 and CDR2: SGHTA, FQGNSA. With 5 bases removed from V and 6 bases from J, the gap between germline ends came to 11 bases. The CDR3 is CASSPNPRNEQFF. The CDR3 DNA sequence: TGTGCCAGCAGCCCCAACCCCCGCAATGAGCAGTTCTTC.

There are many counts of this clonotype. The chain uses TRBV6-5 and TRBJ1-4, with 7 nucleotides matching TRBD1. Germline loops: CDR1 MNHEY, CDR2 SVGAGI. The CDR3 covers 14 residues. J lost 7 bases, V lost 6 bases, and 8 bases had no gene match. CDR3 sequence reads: CASSRGTVGEKLFF. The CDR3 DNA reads TGTGCCAGCAGCCGCGGGACAGTGGGTGAAAAACTGTTTTTT.

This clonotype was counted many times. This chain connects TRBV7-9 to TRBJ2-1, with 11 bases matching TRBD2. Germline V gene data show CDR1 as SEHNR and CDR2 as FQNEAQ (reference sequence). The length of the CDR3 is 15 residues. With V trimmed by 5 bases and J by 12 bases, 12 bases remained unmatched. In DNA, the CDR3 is TGTGCCAGCAGCCCACCGACTAGCGGGGCGTCAGGGCAGTTCTTC. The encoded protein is CASSPPTSGASGQFF.

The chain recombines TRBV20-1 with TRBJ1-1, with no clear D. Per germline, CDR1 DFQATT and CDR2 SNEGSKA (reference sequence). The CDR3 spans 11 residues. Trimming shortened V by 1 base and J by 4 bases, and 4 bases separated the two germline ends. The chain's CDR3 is CSARGPTEAFF. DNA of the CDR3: TGCAGTGCTAGAGGTCCCACTGAAGCTTTCTTT.